This T cell receptor beta chain came from a study of shared clonotypes between healthy human individuals. The method was immunoSEQ multiplex PCR; TCRdb's version includes in-frame clones alone and lacks a portion of them. The sample consists of approximately 500,000 clones, around 79% of them appearing once. There are 13 residues in the CDR3. Trimming took 5 bases from V and 6 from J; bases not matched to a gene: 4. CDR1 is LNHDA, CDR2 SQIVND, per germline (reference sequence). The sequence was collected from a woman aged 40 to 50 in good health. Some clones in this sample may be carry-over from other donors' samples. V is TRBV19 and J is TRBJ1-5; 7 bases are a match to TRBD1. What was sequenced was PBMCs. CDR3: CASSWGQSQPQHF. The CDR3 region has the DNA TGTGCCAGTAGTTGGGGACAGAGTCAGCCCCAGCATTTT. Filled out from reference TRBV19 and TRBJ1-5, the complete variable domain reads DGGITQSPKYLFRKEGQNVTLSCEQNLNHDAMYWYRQDPGQGLRLIYYSQIVNDFQKGDIAEGYSVSREKKESFPLTVTSAQKNPTAFYLCASSWGQSQPQHFGDGTRLSIL.